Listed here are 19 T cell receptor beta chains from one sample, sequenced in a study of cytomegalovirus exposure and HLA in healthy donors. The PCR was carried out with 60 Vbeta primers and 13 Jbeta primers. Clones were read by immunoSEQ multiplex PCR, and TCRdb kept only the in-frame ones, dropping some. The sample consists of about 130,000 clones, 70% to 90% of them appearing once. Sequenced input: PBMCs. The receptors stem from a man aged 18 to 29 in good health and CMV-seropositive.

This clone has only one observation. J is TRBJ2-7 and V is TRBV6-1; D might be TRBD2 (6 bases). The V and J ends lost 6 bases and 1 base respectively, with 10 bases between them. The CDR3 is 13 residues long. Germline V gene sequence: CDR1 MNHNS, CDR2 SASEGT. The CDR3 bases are TGTGCCAGCAGAGTAGGGACTTCCTACGAGCAGTACTTC. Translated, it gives CASRVGTSYEQYF.

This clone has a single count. CDR3 DNA sequence: TGCAGCGTCGGAGACCTAAGCTCCTACGAGCAGTACTTC. This sequence encodes CSVGDLSSYEQYF. The chain is built from TRBV29-1 and TRBJ2-7; D is uncertain. The CDR3 totals 13 residues. Germline V lookup: CDR1 SQVTM, CDR2 ANQGSEA. The germline V and J ends were trimmed by 6 bases and 0 bases, with 12 bases remaining between them.

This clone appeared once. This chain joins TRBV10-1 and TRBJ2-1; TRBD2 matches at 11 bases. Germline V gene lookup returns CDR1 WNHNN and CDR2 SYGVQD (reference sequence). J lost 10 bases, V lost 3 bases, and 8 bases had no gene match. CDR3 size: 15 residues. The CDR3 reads CASSDSLGLAGEQFF. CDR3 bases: TGCGCCAGCAGTGACTCCCTAGGACTAGCGGGCGAGCAGTTCTTC.

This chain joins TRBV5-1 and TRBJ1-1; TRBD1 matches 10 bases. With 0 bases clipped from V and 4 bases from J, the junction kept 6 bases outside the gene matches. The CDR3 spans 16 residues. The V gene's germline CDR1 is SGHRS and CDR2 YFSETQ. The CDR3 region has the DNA TGCGCCAGCAGCTTGGGACAGGGGGCAATCGGCACTGAAGCTTTCTTT. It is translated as CASSLGQGAIGTEAFF.

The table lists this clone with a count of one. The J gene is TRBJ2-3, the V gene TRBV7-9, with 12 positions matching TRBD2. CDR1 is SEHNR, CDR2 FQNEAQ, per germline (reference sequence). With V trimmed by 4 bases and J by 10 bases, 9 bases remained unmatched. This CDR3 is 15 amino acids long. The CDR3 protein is CASSSRTSGVSAQYF. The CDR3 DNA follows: TGTGCCAGCAGCTCAAGGACTAGCGGGGTGTCAGCGCAGTATTTT.

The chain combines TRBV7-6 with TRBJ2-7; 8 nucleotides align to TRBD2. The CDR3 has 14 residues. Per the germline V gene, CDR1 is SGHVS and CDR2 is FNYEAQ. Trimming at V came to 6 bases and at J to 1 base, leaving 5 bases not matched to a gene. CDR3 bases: TGTGCCAGCAGTATCGGGGGGGCTTCCTACGAGCAGTACTTC. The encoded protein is CASSIGGASYEQYF.

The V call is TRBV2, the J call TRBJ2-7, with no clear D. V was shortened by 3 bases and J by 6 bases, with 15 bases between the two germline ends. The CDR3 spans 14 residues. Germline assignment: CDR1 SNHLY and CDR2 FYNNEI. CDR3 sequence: CASSEIGFATEQYF. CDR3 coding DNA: TGTGCCAGCAGTGAGATCGGTTTTGCCACCGAGCAGTACTTC.

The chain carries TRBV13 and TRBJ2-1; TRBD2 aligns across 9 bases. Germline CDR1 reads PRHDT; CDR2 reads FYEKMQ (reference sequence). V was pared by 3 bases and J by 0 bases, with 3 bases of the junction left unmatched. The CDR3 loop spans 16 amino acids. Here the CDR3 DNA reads TGTGCCAGCAGCTTCCCTAGCGGGGCCTCCTACAATGAGCAGTTCTTC. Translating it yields CASSFPSGASYNEQFF.

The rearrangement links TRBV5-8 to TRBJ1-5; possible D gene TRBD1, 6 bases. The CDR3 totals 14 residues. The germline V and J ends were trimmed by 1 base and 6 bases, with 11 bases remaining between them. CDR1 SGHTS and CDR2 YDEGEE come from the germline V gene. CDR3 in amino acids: CASSLLQGGQPQHF. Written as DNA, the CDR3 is TGTGCCAGCAGCTTGCTACAGGGCGGTCAGCCCCAGCATTTT.

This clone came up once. CDR3 residues: CAIGPGGQETQYF. The DNA for the CDR3 is TGTGCTATTGGACCAGGGGGGCAAGAGACCCAGTACTTC. The chain combines TRBV12-5 with TRBJ2-5, with D maybe TRBD1 (7 bases). Trimming pared 10 bases from V and 2 bases from J, leaving 14 bases between. Germline V gene data show CDR1 as LGHNT and CDR2 as FRNRAP. The CDR3 consists of 13 residues.

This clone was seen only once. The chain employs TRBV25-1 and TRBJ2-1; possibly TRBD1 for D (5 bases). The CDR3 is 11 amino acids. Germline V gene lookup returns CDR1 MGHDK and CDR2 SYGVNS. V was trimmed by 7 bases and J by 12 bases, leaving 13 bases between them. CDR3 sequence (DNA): TGTGCCAGCACTTTTACAGGTCTGCAGTTCTTC. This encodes CASTFTGLQFF.

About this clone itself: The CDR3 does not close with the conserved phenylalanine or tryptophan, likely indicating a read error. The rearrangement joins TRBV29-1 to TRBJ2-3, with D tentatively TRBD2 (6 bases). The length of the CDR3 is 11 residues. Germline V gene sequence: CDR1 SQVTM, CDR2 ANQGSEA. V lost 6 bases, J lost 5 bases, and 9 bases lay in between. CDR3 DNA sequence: TGCAGCGTCCTGGGGGGAGATACGCAGTATCTT. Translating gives CSVLGGDTQYL.

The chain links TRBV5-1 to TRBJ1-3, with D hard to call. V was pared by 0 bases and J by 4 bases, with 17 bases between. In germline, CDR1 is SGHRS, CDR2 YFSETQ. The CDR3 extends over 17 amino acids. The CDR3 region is CASSLAGPSSFGNTIYF. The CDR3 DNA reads TGCGCCAGCAGCTTGGCTGGGCCGAGCTCGTTCGGAAACACCATATATTTT.

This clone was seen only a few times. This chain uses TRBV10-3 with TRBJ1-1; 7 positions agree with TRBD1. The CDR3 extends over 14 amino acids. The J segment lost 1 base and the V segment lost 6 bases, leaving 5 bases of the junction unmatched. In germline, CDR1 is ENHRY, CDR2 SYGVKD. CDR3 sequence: CAIRVGQTNTEAFF. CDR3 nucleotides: TGTGCCATCAGAGTGGGACAGACGAACACTGAAGCTTTCTTT.

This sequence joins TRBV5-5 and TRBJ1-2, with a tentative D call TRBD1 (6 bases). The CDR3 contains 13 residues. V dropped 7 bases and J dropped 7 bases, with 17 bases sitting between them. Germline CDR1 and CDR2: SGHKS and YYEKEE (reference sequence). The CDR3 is CASYLELGGGYTF. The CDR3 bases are TGTGCCAGCTACCTCGAATTAGGGGGTGGCTACACCTTC.

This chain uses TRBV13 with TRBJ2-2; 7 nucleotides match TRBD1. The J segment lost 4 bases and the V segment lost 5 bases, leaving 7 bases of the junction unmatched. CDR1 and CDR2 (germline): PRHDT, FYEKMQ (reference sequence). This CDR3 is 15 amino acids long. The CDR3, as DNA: TGTGCCAGCAGCCCACCTACAGGGGCCACCGGGGAGCTGTTTTTT. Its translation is CASSPPTGATGELFF.

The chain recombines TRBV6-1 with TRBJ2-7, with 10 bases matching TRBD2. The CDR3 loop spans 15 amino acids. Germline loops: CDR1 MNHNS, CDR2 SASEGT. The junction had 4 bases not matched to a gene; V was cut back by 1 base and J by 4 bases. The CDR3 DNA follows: TGTGCCAGCAGTGAAGAGGCTAGCGGGGGATACGAGCAGTACTTC. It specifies CASSEEASGGYEQYF.

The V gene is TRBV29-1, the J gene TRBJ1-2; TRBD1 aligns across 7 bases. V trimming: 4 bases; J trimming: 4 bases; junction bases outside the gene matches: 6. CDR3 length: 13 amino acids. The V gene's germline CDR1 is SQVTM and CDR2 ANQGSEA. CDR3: CSVGLQGSYGYTF. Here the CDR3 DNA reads TGCAGCGTTGGGTTACAGGGGTCCTATGGCTACACCTTC. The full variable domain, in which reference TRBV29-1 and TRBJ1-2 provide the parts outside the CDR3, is SAVISQKPSRDICQRGTSLTIQCQVDSQVTMMFWYRQQPGQSLTLIATANQGSEATYESGFVIDKFPISRPNLTFSTLTVSNMSPEDSSIYLCSVGLQGSYGYTFGSGTRLTVV.

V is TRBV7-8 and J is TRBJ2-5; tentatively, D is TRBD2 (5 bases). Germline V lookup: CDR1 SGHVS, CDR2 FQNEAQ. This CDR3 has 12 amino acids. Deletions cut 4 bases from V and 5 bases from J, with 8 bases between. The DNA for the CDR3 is TGTGCCAGCAGCTACCGGAGGGAGACCCAGTACTTC. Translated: CASSYRRETQYF.